Detailed here is one T cell receptor (beta chain). This sample was taken from a study of identical twins. TCRdb reprocessed the 5' RACE reads with MiXCR, giving one entry per CDR3 protein. Here the sample spans about 470,000 distinct CDR3 sequences, less than 25% being singletons. The same sample was also studied in work on T cells expressing NK-cell markers.

Sequenced material: CD4+ T cells sorted from blood. The sequence was collected from a woman aged 18-29 years in good health.

The CDR3, as DNA: TGTGCCATCAGAGGGGAGGTGTATACGCAGTATTTT. Amino acids: CAIRGEVYTQYF. The J gene is TRBJ2-3, the V gene TRBV10-3; tentative D call: TRBD2 (6 bases). V lost 6 bases and J 7 bases, leaving 11 bases between the germline ends. CDR3 size: 12 residues. CDR1 ENHRY and CDR2 SYGVKD come from the germline V gene.